The 11 T cell receptor beta chains below come from one sample, sequenced in a study of cytomegalovirus exposure and HLA in healthy donors. A multiplex PCR was run with 60 Vbeta primers and 13 Jbeta primers. Sequencing used immunoSEQ multiplex PCR; TCRdb keeps in-frame clones, though not all of them. The sample shows about 150,000 clones, around 10% of them seen only once. The specimen was PBMCs. These receptors came from a male donor in good health and CMV-seronegative.

This clone was observed a handful of times. The chain recombines TRBV5-4 with TRBJ2-7; D is perhaps TRBD1 (5 bases). There are 13 residues in the CDR3. Germline values: CDR1 SGHNT, CDR2 YYREEE (reference sequence). V was clipped by 2 bases and J by 7 bases, with 13 bases between them. CDR3 region: CASSFPGNLEQYF. For the CDR3, the DNA is TGTGCCAGCAGCTTCCCAGGGAATTTGGAGCAGTACTTC.

The rearrangement joins TRBV7-2 to TRBJ1-5; TRBD1 might be the D (5 bases). Trimming cost V 3 bases and J 5 bases, with 14 bases left between them. CDR3 length equals 15 residues. Looked up from germline, CDR1 is SGHTA and CDR2 is FQGNSA. CDR3 bases: TGTGCCAGCAGCTTTAGGGCGGGGGAATATCAGCCCCAGCATTTT. It translates to CASSFRAGEYQPQHF.

This clone has just a few counts. J is TRBJ2-3 and V is TRBV27; perhaps TRBD1 as D (6 bases). CDR3 length: 16 residues. Trimming stripped 4 bases from V and 3 bases from J, with 17 bases between. Germline assignment: CDR1 MNHEY and CDR2 SMNVEV (reference sequence). CDR3 in DNA: TGTGCCAGCAGTTCCATCCGGGACAAGCAAACAGATACGCAGTATTTT. Translation gives CASSSIRDKQTDTQYF.

This chain uses TRBV7-9 with TRBJ1-3; D remains ambiguous. Germline CDR1 is SEHNR and CDR2 is FQNEAQ (reference sequence). The V end lost 1 base, the J end lost 4 bases, and 11 bases lay between the germline ends. This CDR3 spans 15 amino acids. The CDR3 bases are TGTGCCAGCAGCTTAGGTTTCGGGGAAGGAAACACCATATATTTT. Its translation is CASSLGFGEGNTIYF.

The chain uses TRBV7-6 and TRBJ1-4; D is uncertain. This CDR3 has 16 amino acids. Trimming took off 5 bases at V and 0 bases at J, with 13 bases between the two ends. Germline V CDR1 and CDR2: SGHVS, FNYEAQ. The CDR3 region has the DNA TGTGCCAGCAGCCCTCTCCAGGTTGCAACTAATGAAAAACTGTTTTTT. Amino acids: CASSPLQVATNEKLFF. The whole variable domain, filled in from reference TRBV7-6 and TRBJ1-4, reads GAGVSQSPRYKVTKRGQDVALRCDPISGHVSLYWYRQALGQGPEFLTYFNYEAQQDKSGLPNDRFSAERPEGSISTLTIQRTEQRDSAMYRCASSPLQVATNEKLFFGSGTQLSVL.

This clone was detected a few times. The J gene is TRBJ1-6, the V gene TRBV5-8; D may be TRBD1 (5 bases). The CDR3 loop spans 15 amino acids. Between the trimmed V and J ends, which lost 5 bases and 6 bases, there was a span of 15 bases. Germline V lookup: CDR1 SGHTS, CDR2 YDEGEE. The CDR3 sequence: CASSRGVRLNSPLHF. CDR3 sequence (DNA): TGTGCCAGCAGTCGGGGGGTTAGGCTTAATTCACCCCTCCACTTT.

The rearrangement links TRBV7-2 to TRBJ1-3; perhaps TRBD1 as D (5 bases). V was shortened by 4 bases and J by 2 bases, with 9 bases between the two germline ends. CDR3 length: 14 residues. Germline V CDR1 and CDR2: SGHTA, FQGNSA. The CDR3 bases are TGTGCCAGCAGCTCTCCGGGGGCTGGAAACACCATATATTTT. Protein sequence: CASSSPGAGNTIYF.

The chain joins TRBV19 to TRBJ1-3, with D possibly matching TRBD1 (5 bases). In germline, CDR1 is LNHDA, CDR2 SQIVND (reference sequence). Deletions cut 4 bases from V and 1 base from J, with 14 bases between. This CDR3 contains 16 residues. The CDR3 DNA reads as TGTGCCAGTAGTAGCGCGGGGGTATTTTCTGGAAACACCATATATTTT. This sequence encodes CASSSAGVFSGNTIYF.

This clone was picked up a small number of times. The chain couples TRBV10-3 to TRBJ1-3; possibly TRBD1 for D (6 bases). Deletions cut 1 base from V and 0 bases from J, with 13 bases between. The CDR3 runs to 17 residues. CDR1 ENHRY and CDR2 SYGVKD come from the germline V gene. CDR3 in DNA: TGTGCCATCAGTGAGTTAGGGGACACTAACTCTGGAAACACCATATATTTT. It is translated as CAISELGDTNSGNTIYF.

The V call is TRBV29-1, the J call TRBJ2-1; 8 nucleotides agree with TRBD1. V gave up 4 bases and J gave up 9 bases; unmatched junction bases: 5. Germline V gene data show CDR1 as SQVTM and CDR2 as ANQGSEA. CDR3 length equals 12 residues. CDR3 nucleotide sequence: TGCAGCGTTGGGACAGGGAGCCTTGAGCAGTTCTTC. Its translation is CSVGTGSLEQFF.

There are a few counts of this clone. The chain employs TRBV7-2 and TRBJ2-5; D perhaps matches TRBD1 (6 bases). The CDR3 consists of 15 residues. Germline CDR1 and CDR2: SGHTA and FQGNSA. The V and J ends lost 3 bases and 2 bases respectively, with 13 bases between them. Here the CDR3 DNA reads TGTGCCAGCAGCTTCTACCTCCAGGGGCAAGAGACCCAGTACTTC. Protein sequence: CASSFYLQGQETQYF. Combining the CDR3 with reference TRBV7-2 and TRBJ2-5 gives the whole variable domain GAGVSQSPSNKVTEKGKDVELRCDPISGHTALYWYRQSLGQGLEFLIYFQGNSAPDKSGLPSDRFSAERTGGSVSTLTIQRTQQEDSAVYLCASSFYLQGQETQYFGPGTRLLVL.